This entry concerns a single TCR beta chain. Germline loops: CDR1 SNHLY, CDR2 FYNNEI. CDR3 length: 15 amino acids. After removal of 9 bases from V and 2 bases from J, the junction contained 9 bases not matched to a gene. In TCRdb, the RACE reads were re-called with MiXCR into one record per CDR3 protein. The sample carries approximately 50,000 distinct CDR3 sequences, more than 9% recorded once. These data originate in a study of human T cells and chemical hapten exposure. Looking at the study overall: Donors were sensitized with 2% DPC on the upper inner arm. Largely, small differences in pooled library volume made per-sample TCR yields vary.

Time point described: pre-sensitization, week 0. Treatment denoted: therapeutic diphenylcyclopropenone sensitization with weekly scalp DPC. It was from unfractionated whole blood that total RNA was extracted. At every patch-test visit, blood was drawn before the patch test was applied. This receptor was identified in a woman aged 25 to 39 with alopecia areata. Some clones in this sample may be carry-over from other donors' samples. The source was whole blood, collected in connection with sensitization to the hapten diphenylcyclopropenone (DPC). The chain carries TRBV2 and TRBJ2-7; TRBD1 matches 11 bases. The CDR3 DNA sequence: TGTGCCAGTTTCCCGGGACAGGGGGTAACCTACGAGCAGTACTTC. This gives the protein CASFPGQGVTYEQYF.